Listed below are T cell receptor beta chains from one sample, sequenced in a study of cytomegalovirus exposure and HLA in healthy donors. Repertoires were generated with immunoSEQ multiplex PCR, while TCRdb's copy carries only in-frame clones and drops some. The data contain about 190,000 clones, more than 65% of them seen just once; the ten biggest clones take up less than 4%. The sample was PBMCs. These receptors originate from a woman aged 25 to 45 in good health and CMV-seropositive. Both conserved end residues are part of each CDR3. The order of the fields is J gene, V gene, D gene, clone size, CDR3 DNA, CDR3 protein. D genes are given only for firm matches. Rows give clone size only sometimes, using once, few, many, or a class for an expanded clone.

>TRBJ1-1|TRBV15|NA|once
TGTGCCACCAGCAGTATACAGGGTGGCACTGAAGCTTTCTTT
CATSSIQGGTEAFF
>TRBJ2-3|TRBV27|TRBD1|NA
TGTGCCAGCAGGACAGGGGCATCCACAGATACGCAGTATTTT
CASRTGASTDTQYF
>TRBJ1-3|TRBV9|TRBD1|once
TGTGCCAGCAGCTCCCAACGGACAGGGAGTGGAAACACCATATATTTT
CASSSQRTGSGNTIYF
>TRBJ1-5|TRBV10-3|NA|NA
TGTGCCATCAGTGATGGGGAGGGGCAGCCCCAGCATTTT
CAISDGEGQPQHF
>TRBJ2-6|TRBV7-2|NA|few
TGTGCCAGCAGCTTAGAAGCGGCGCGGGGGGCCAACGTCCTGACTTTC
CASSLEAARGANVLTF
>TRBJ1-5|TRBV19|NA|NA
TGTGCCAGTAGTCTAAGGACAACTGATCAGTCCCAGCATTTT
CASSLRTTDQSQHF
>TRBJ1-2|TRBV9|NA|few
TGTGCCAGCAGCGTACCGGGAGGGTATGGCTACACCTTC
CASSVPGGYGYTF
>TRBJ2-3|TRBV7-7|TRBD2|NA
TGTGCCAGCAGCTTCCGCGGGGGTAGCACAGATACGCAGTATTTT
CASSFRGGSTDTQYF
>TRBJ2-1|TRBV5-4|TRBD2|few
TGTGCCAGCAGCTCCCCCCTGACTAGCGGAAATGAGCAGTTCTTC
CASSSPLTSGNEQFF
>TRBJ2-1|TRBV14|TRBD2|NA
TGTGCCAGCAGCCAATCCGGAGTAGCGGGAGAAAATGAGCAGTTCTTC
CASSQSGVAGENEQFF
>TRBJ2-3|TRBV9|NA|NA
TGTGCCAGCAGCGTTCCCGGGAAACCCTCTAGCACAGATACGCAGTATTTT
CASSVPGKPSSTDTQYF
>TRBJ2-7|TRBV6-4|TRBD1|NA
TGTGCCAGCAGCCTCCGGGACAGGGCCTGCGAGCAGTACTTC
CASSLRDRACEQYF
>TRBJ2-2|TRBV9|NA|NA
TGTGCCAGCAGCCGAATGATCGGGACCGGGGAGCTGTTTTTT
CASSRMIGTGELFF